A single sample is the source of the 9 T cell receptor beta chains below, sequenced in a study of T cells in localized non-small cell lung cancer. Using immunoSEQ multiplex PCR, the repertoire was profiled, and TCRdb retains in-frame clones only, with some absent. This sample has tens of thousands of clones, with around nine tenths found just once. Sequencing used peripheral blood, obtained before any cancer treatment. The source of these receptors is a male donor at least 60 years old with stage I squamous cell lung carcinoma.

The J gene is TRBJ1-1, the V gene TRBV7-9; 8 nucleotides match TRBD1. In germline, CDR1 is SEHNR, CDR2 FQNEAQ (reference sequence). V shed 5 bases and J 4 bases; nucleotides not matched to a gene: 3. This CDR3 is built from 13 residues. The CDR3 coding sequence is TGTGCCAGCAGCCAGGGACAGGTCACTGAAGCTTTCTTT. It is translated as CASSQGQVTEAFF. The variable domain in full, with the rest retrieved from reference TRBV7-9 and TRBJ1-1, is DTGVSQNPRHKITKRGQNVTFRCDPISEHNRLYWYRQTLGQGPEFLTYFQNEAQLEKSRLLSDRFSAERPKGSFSTLEIQRTEQGDSAMYLCASSQGQVTEAFFGQGTRLTVV.

This clone has just one count. The V gene is TRBV6-5, the J gene TRBJ1-2, with 7 bases fitting TRBD1. This CDR3 is built from 15 residues. Germline V gives CDR1 MNHEY, CDR2 SVGAGI. J lost 2 bases, V lost 5 bases, and 8 bases had no gene match. CDR3 bases: TGTGCCAGCAGTAGCCGAGGAGGGGGCAACTATGGCTACACCTTC. Protein product: CASSSRGGGNYGYTF.

This chain connects TRBV30 to TRBJ2-6; TRBD1 matches at 11 bases. J was trimmed by 0 bases and V by 5 bases; bases with no gene match: 9. This CDR3 region has 18 residues. Germline V gene lookup returns CDR1 GTSNPN and CDR2 SVGIG (reference sequence). The CDR3 here is CAWGYGTGGYSGANVLTF. CDR3 coding DNA: TGTGCCTGGGGCTACGGGACAGGGGGGTACTCTGGGGCCAACGTCCTGACTTTC.

The rearrangement joins TRBV5-6 to TRBJ1-2; weak D call: TRBD1 (6 bases). The CDR3 runs to 13 residues. V shed 4 bases and J shed 5 bases, with 12 bases lying between them. Germline V gene data show CDR1 as SGHDT and CDR2 as YYEEEE. As DNA, the CDR3 is TGTGCCAGCAGCCTCAGGGGCCATTATGGCTACACCTTC. This translates into CASSLRGHYGYTF.

The rearrangement joins TRBV4-1 to TRBJ1-6; 7 positions match TRBD1. In germline, CDR1 is MGHRA, CDR2 YSYEKL. The CDR3 runs to 16 residues. The junction had 6 bases not matched to a gene; V was cut back by 0 bases and J by 7 bases. CDR3 sequence (DNA): TGCGCCAGCAGCCAAGAAAAGACAGGGAGGAATTCACCCCTCCACTTT. It yields the protein CASSQEKTGRNSPLHF.

The chain recombines TRBV9 with TRBJ2-7, with 9 positions matching TRBD1. The CDR3 loop spans 18 amino acids. J was trimmed by 4 bases and V by 0 bases; bases with no gene match: 14. Germline values: CDR1 SGDLS, CDR2 YYNGEE. CDR3 sequence: CASSVGDLGTGSRYEQYF. In nucleotides, the CDR3 is TGTGCCAGCAGCGTAGGGGATCTCGGGACAGGGAGTAGGTACGAGCAGTACTTC.

The DNA of the CDR3 is TGTGCCAGCAGCCAAGAAGGTTTTCTGGGAAACACCATATATTTT. This sequence encodes CASSQEGFLGNTIYF. The chain is built from TRBV14 and TRBJ1-3; D call uncertain. Germline assignment: CDR1 SGHDN and CDR2 FVKESK. The CDR3 spans 15 residues. Trimming removed 0 bases from V and 4 bases from J, with 10 bases in between.

This chain connects TRBV27 to TRBJ1-2; no reliable D call. This CDR3 is built from 13 residues. Trimming took off 4 bases at V and 8 bases at J, with 14 bases between the two ends. Per the germline V gene, CDR1 is MNHEY and CDR2 is SMNVEV (reference sequence). This CDR3 reads CASSSRVEYGYTF. CDR3 coding DNA: TGTGCCAGCAGTTCGAGGGTTGAGTACGGCTACACCTTC.

This sequence joins TRBV4-3 and TRBJ2-5, with D hard to call. The CDR3 loop spans 16 amino acids. Trimming took 0 bases from V and 1 from J, leaving 12 bases between them. Germline V gene data show CDR1 as LGHNA and CDR2 as YSLEER. The CDR3 nucleotides are TGCGCCAGCAGCCAAGATTGGCCGACTCCCCAAGAGACCCAGTACTTC. The encoded protein is CASSQDWPTPQETQYF.